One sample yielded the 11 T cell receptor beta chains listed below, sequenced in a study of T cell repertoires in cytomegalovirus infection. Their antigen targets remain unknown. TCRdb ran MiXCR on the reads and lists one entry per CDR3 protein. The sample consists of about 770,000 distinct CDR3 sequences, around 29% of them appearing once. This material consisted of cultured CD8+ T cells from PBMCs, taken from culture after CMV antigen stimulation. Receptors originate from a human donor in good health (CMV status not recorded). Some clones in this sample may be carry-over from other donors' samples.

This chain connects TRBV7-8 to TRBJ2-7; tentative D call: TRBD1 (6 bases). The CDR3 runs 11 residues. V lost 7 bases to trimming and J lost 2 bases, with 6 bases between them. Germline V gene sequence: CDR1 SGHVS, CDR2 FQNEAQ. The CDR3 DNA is TGTGCCAGCACAGGGGCCTACGAGCAGTACTTC. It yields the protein CASTGAYEQYF.

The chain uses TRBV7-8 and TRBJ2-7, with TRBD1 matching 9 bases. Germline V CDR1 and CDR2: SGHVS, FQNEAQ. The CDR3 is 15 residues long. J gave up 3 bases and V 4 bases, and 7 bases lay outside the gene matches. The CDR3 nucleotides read TGTGCCAGCAGCTCGCAGGACAGGGGAATCTACGAGCAGTACTTC. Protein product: CASSSQDRGIYEQYF.

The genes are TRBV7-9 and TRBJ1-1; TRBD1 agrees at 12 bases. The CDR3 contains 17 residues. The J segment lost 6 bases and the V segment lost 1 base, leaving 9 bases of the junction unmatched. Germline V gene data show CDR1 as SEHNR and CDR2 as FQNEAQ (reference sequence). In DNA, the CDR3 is TGTGCCAGCAGCTTAGAGGTAGGGGGGACAGGGGGCCCTGAAGCTTTCTTT. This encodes CASSLEVGGTGGPEAFF. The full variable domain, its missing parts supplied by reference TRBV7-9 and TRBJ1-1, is DTGVSQNPRHKITKRGQNVTFRCDPISEHNRLYWYRQTLGQGPEFLTYFQNEAQLEKSRLLSDRFSAERPKGSFSTLEIQRTEQGDSAMYLCASSLEVGGTGGPEAFFGQGTRLTVV.

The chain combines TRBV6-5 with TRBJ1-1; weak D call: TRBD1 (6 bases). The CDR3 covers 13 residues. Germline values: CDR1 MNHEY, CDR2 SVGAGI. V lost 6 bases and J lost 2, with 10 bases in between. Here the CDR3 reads CASRRQVNTEAFF. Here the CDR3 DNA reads TGTGCCAGCAGAAGACAGGTTAACACTGAAGCTTTCTTT.

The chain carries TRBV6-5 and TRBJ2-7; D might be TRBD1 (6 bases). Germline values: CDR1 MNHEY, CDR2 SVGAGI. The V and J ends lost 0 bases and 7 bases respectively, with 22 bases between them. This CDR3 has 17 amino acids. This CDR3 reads CASSYSLDSRAGEEQYV. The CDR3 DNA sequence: TGTGCCAGCAGTTACTCCTTAGACTCGCGGGCAGGGGAAGAGCAGTACGTC.

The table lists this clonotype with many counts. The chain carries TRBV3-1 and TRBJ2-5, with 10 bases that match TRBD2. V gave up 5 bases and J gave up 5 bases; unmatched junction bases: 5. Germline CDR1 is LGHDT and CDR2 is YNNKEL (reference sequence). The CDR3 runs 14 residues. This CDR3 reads CASSSSGGLETQYF. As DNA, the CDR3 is TGTGCCAGCAGCTCTAGCGGGGGACTGGAGACCCAGTACTTC.

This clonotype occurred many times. DNA for the CDR3: TGTGCCAGCACCGAGGACCCGGGGAAGACCCAGTACTTC. The encoded protein is CASTEDPGKTQYF. The chain recombines TRBV7-8 with TRBJ2-5; D may be TRBD2 (5 bases). The V gene lost 7 bases and the J gene lost 6 bases, with 15 bases spanning the gap. The CDR3 totals 13 residues. The germline V gene has CDR1 SGHVS and CDR2 FQNEAQ.

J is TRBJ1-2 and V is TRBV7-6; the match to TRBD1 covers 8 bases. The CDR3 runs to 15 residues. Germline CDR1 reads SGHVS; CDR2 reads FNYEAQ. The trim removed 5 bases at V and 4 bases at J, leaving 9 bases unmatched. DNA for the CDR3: TGTGCCAGCAGCCCTAGGACAGGGTACAGCTATGGCTACACCTTC. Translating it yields CASSPRTGYSYGYTF.

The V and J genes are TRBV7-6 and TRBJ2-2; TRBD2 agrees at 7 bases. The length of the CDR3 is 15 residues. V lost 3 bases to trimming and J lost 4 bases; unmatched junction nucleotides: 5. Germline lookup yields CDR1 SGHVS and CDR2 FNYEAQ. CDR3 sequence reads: CASSLGGSTTGELFF. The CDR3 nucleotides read TGTGCCAGCAGCTTGGGGGGGTCCACCACCGGGGAGCTGTTTTTT.

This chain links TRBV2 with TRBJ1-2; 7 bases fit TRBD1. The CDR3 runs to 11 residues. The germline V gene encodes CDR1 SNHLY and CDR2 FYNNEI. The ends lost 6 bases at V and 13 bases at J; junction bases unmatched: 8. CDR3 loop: CASRTGLSCTF. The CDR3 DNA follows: TGTGCCAGCAGGACAGGGTTATCCTGCACCTTC.

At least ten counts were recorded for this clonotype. CDR3 sequence reads: CASSFTGTNTGELFF. The CDR3 coding sequence is TGTGCCAGCAGCTTCACAGGGACAAACACCGGGGAGCTGTTTTTT. The gene calls are TRBV7-2 and TRBJ2-2; D possibly corresponds to TRBD1 (6 bases). Germline lookup yields CDR1 SGHTA and CDR2 FQGNSA. V lost 3 bases and J 2 bases, leaving 10 bases between the germline ends. The CDR3 spans 15 residues.